This T cell receptor beta chain was documented in a study of spatial heterogeneity in lung cancer. Study observations and caveats: Within tumors, counts of expanded alpha and beta TCRs tracked tumor mutation counts.

One entry per CDR3 protein results from TCRdb running MiXCR on the 5' RACE reads. The data hold 8,500 to 13,000 distinct CDR3 sequences, with 12% observed a single time. This clonotype was seen a handful of times. Its antigen is currently unknown. Germline V gene data show CDR1 as LGHNA and CDR2 as YSLEER. CDR3 length: 14 amino acids. Trimming removed 4 bases from V and 2 bases from J, with 10 bases in between. Time point indicated: sample taken at primary tumor resection. This sample comprised lung tumor tissue, obtained at surgery. The TCR originated in a male donor with early-stage non-small cell lung cancer. J is TRBJ2-3 and V is TRBV4-3; possibly TRBD1 for D (5 bases). The CDR3 reads CASSPRQLTDTQYF. The DNA of the CDR3 is TGCGCCAGCAGCCCGAGACAGCTCACAGATACGCAGTATTTT.